Given below is one T cell receptor (beta chain) in context. This clonotype showed up just a few times. Its antigen specificity is not known. Per-base quality was not reported, and no clone a single base away is much larger than it. CDR1 and CDR2, looked up from the germline V gene, are LGHNA and YSLEER. The CDR3 covers 14 residues, taking in both the cysteine and the phenylalanine. The sequence is cut down to CDR3 DNA, 42 bases in frame from base 1. At the junction V is shortened by 0 bases and J by 6 bases, with 9 bases in between. To demonstrate the VDJtools post-analysis software, TCR beta repertoires were profiled from the peripheral blood of more than ten young patients with multiple sclerosis. Multiple sclerosis patients were children and adolescents aged roughly 6 to 17 years. These data come from a study of post-analysis software for immune sequencing data (dated by TCRdb to the mid-2010s). Background for the entire study: The recorded disease courses included relapsing-remitting, secondary progressive and progressive-relapsing multiple sclerosis, and some patients had no subtype annotation. A subset of samples was prepared in parallel using single-end sample barcoding, then pooled and co-amplified after Illumina adapter ligation. The multiple sclerosis patient repertoires were compared with approximately 11 previously published healthy control repertoires from donors aged roughly 6 to 27 years.

Findings and caveats that apply to the study as a whole: The control group was slightly older than the multiple sclerosis patient group. Multiple sclerosis patients had significantly lower normalized Chao1 diversity than controls, a result that suggests substantial peripheral T-cell clonal expansion. A handful of TRBV segments, including TRBV5-6, TRBV5-1 and TRBV20-1, were significantly more frequent in patients than controls. When samples were clustered directly using the F measure, samples prepared in the same batch co-clustered strongly, which prompted a batch-effect correction.

Preparation of the library involved PCR. Sequencing relied on an Illumina HiSeq 2500. Unique molecular identifiers were incorporated into TCR beta cDNA libraries to reduce PCR and sequencing biases. Every 1 to 10 million input T cells yielded approximately 500,000 cDNA molecules, meaning each molecule approximated one T cell. The patient libraries were prepared and sequenced using the same protocol as the earlier healthy control dataset. Within a given batch, samples were prepared together, multiplexed and sequenced on the same HiSeq lane. In the source study's methods: MIGEC was used to process the raw barcoded reads, and molecular identifier groups with only a single read were discarded before consensus assembly and CDR3 extraction. VDJtools was used for post-analysis of the clonotype tables, with diversity normalized by down-sampling every dataset to the smallest sample size. To correct batch-related cross-sample contamination, repertoire overlap clustering matched CDR3 amino acid sequences but not nucleotide sequences. In-frame beta chains were kept once TCRdb had trimmed the public reads at Q25 with fastp and called clones with MiXCR. All rows with the same CDR3 protein become a single entry with the most common DNA and genes. It is TCRdb's table, rather than the study itself, that gives the V and J calls and clone size. This sample comprises fewer than 900,000 distinct CDR3 sequences, about 43% of them detected only once. 4% to 5% of the sample goes to the ten largest clones.

Material for sequencing was blood. The TCR comes from a girl between 10 and 17 years old with multiple sclerosis. The chain was built from TRBV4-3 and TRBJ2-1, with a weak D call of TRBD1 (5 bases match). The CDR3 reads CASSQEGASNEQFF. At the DNA level, the sequence is TGCGCCAGCAGCCAAGAAGGGGCTTCCAATGAGCAGTTCTTC.